This T cell receptor (beta chain) is drawn from a study of cytomegalovirus exposure and HLA in healthy donors. Germline V gene data show CDR1 as MNHEY and CDR2 as SMNVEV (reference sequence). Losses at the gene ends were 6 bases for V and 10 bases for J; bases not matched to a gene: 9. This CDR3 comprises 14 residues. The PCR made use of 60 Vbeta and 13 Jbeta primers. Sequencing used immunoSEQ multiplex PCR; TCRdb keeps in-frame clones, though not all of them. Of about 150,000 clones listed, less than 85% are singletons. The chain links TRBV27 to TRBJ1-6; 7 bases line up with TRBD1. Sequenced sample: PBMCs. This clonotype was sampled from a man in his forties or fifties in good health and CMV-seronegative. As DNA, the CDR3 is TGTGCCAGCAGGTCCCTAACAGGGGAATCACCCCTCCACTTT. This gives the protein CASRSLTGESPLHF.